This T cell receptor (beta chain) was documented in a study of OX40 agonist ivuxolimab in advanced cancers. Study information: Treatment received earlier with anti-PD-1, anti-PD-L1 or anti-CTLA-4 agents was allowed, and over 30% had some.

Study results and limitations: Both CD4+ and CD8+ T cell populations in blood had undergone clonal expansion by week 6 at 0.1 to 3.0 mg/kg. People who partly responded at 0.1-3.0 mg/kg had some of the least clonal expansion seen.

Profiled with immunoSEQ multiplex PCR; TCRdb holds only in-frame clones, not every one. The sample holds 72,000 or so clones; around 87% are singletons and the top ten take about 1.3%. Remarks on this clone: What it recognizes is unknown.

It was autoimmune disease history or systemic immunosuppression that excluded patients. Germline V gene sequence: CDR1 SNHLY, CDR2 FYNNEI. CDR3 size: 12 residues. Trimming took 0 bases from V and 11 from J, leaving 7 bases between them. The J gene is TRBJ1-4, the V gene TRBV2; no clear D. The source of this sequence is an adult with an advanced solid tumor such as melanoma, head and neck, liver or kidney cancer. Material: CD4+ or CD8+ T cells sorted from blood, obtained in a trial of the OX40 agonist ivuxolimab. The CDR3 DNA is TGTGCCAGCAGTGAAGCTGGAGAGAAACTGTTTTTT. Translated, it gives CASSEAGEKLFF.